These T cell receptor beta chains were read from a single sample in a study of cytomegalovirus exposure and HLA in healthy donors. Using immunoSEQ multiplex PCR, the repertoire was profiled, and TCRdb retains in-frame clones only, with some absent. The sample has approximately 100,000 clones; less than 85% are singletons. Sequenced material: PBMCs. The receptors here all came from a man aged 55 to 69 in good health and CMV-seronegative. The CDR3 runs from the conserved cysteine through the conserved F or W. Each record gives: V gene, clone size, J gene, D gene, CDR3 DNA, CDR3 protein. D genes are given only for firm matches. Clone size is not always given. Where it is, it says once, few, many or a class for expanded clones.

TRBV4-2	.	TRBJ1-6	.	TGTGCCAGCAGCCAAGTCGTTTCGGGTTGGGATTCACCCCTCCACTTT	CASSQVVSGWDSPLHF
TRBV19	.	TRBJ2-7	TRBD1	TGTGCCAGTAGGGGGGACAGCTCTTCCTACGAGCAGTACTTC	CASRGDSSSYEQYF
TRBV18	.	TRBJ2-1	.	TGTGCCAGCTCACCCCTCCCCAGACAGACTCAGGATGAGCAGTTCTTC	CASSPLPRQTQDEQFF
TRBV18	.	TRBJ1-2	.	TGTGCCAGCTCACGAAACCCGACAGGAAACTATGGCTACACCTTC	CASSRNPTGNYGYTF
TRBV19	.	TRBJ2-3	.	TGTGCCAGTAGTAGGGAGACTAACCCCACAGATACGCAGTATTTT	CASSRETNPTDTQYF
TRBV7-8	.	TRBJ1-5	TRBD1	TGTGCCAGCAGCCCCGAACACCTCGACAGGGTTGGTCAGCCCCAGCATTTT	CASSPEHLDRVGQPQHF
TRBV7-2	once	TRBJ1-4	.	TGTGCCAGCAGCTTGGGGGGGAGGGTCACAACTAATGAAAAACTGTTTTTT	CASSLGGRVTTNEKLFF
TRBV9	.	TRBJ2-3	.	TGTGCCAGCAACCTACAGGGAAGTACAGATACGCAGTATTTT	CASNLQGSTDTQYF
TRBV2	.	TRBJ1-6	.	TGTGCCAGCAGGCAAAGCCAGGGGACACCCCTCCACTTT	CASRQSQGTPLHF
TRBV11-3	.	TRBJ2-1	TRBD1	TGTGCCAGCAGCTCCTGGGACAGGGGCCATGAGCAGTTCTTC	CASSSWDRGHEQFF
TRBV4-2	.	TRBJ2-1	TRBD2	TGTGCCAGCAGCCAAGATCCCGACGGGGGGGCCGCTTTTGCGTTCTTC	CASSQDPDGGAAFAFF
TRBV27	.	TRBJ2-2	.	TGTGCCAGCAGTCTGTCTAACACCGGGGAGCTGTTTTTT	CASSLSNTGELFF
TRBV7-3	few	TRBJ1-1	.	TGTGCCAGCAGCTTAAAGGGGGGGGGAACTGAAGCTTTCTTT	CASSLKGGGTEAFF
TRBV7-8	.	TRBJ2-4	.	TGTGCCAGCAGCCCAAAGGGGCCAAGACAAACATGGGGGCCGGCCAAAAACATTCAGTACTTC	CASSPKGPRQTWGPAKNIQYF
TRBV7-2	.	TRBJ1-2	.	TGTGCCAGCAGCTTAAAGGGGGACTATGGCTACACCTTC	CASSLKGDYGYTF
TRBV10-1	.	TRBJ1-2	TRBD1	TGCGCCAGCAGTGAGACTGACAGGGAACCGGATGGCTACACCTTC	CASSETDREPDGYTF
TRBV4-3	.	TRBJ2-3	TRBD2	TGCGCCAGCAGCCCCCAGGGTAGCGGGGGTGATACGCAGTATTTT	CASSPQGSGGDTQYF
TRBV6-1	.	TRBJ2-7	.	TGTGCCAGCAGCGGACTTTCAAGCTCCTACGAGCAGTACTTC	CASSGLSSSYEQYF
TRBV2	.	TRBJ2-2	.	TGTGCCAGCAGTATAGAAGGGGTGGGCGGGGAGCTGTTTTTT	CASSIEGVGGELFF
TRBV7-2	.	TRBJ1-2	TRBD1	TGTGCCAGCAGCCCCCGTCCGTTACAGGGGAGGATCTATGGCTACACCTTC	CASSPRPLQGRIYGYTF
TRBV2	.	TRBJ2-5	TRBD2	TGTGCCAGCAGTGAGGGACTGACTAGCGGGGGGTACCAAGAGACCCAGTACTTC	CASSEGLTSGGYQETQYF
TRBV6-5	.	TRBJ2-5	TRBD1	TGTGCCAGCAAAGGGACAGGGCAAGAGACCCAGTACTTC	CASKGTGQETQYF
TRBV6-1	.	TRBJ2-1	TRBD2	TGTGCCAGCCGAGGGAGCGGGGGGTTAAATGAGCAGTTCTTC	CASRGSGGLNEQFF
TRBV5-6	.	TRBJ2-5	.	TGTGCCAGCAGCTTATTACAGGCCAAAGAGACCCAGTACTTC	CASSLLQAKETQYF
TRBV29-1	.	TRBJ1-1	.	TGCAGCGTTGGTGAGGGAATGAACACTGAAGCTTTCTTT	CSVGEGMNTEAFF
TRBV28	.	TRBJ1-5	TRBD1	TGTGCCAGCAGATCTCCGGGACAGGGCTTCAATCAGCCCCAGCATTTT	CASRSPGQGFNQPQHF
TRBV11-2	.	TRBJ2-1	.	TGTGCCAGCGGGGGGGCTCTTAACAATGAGCAGTTCTTC	CASGGALNNEQFF
TRBV7-9	.	TRBJ2-7	.	TGTGCCAGCGCGCAGGCTCTCTCCTACGAGCAGTACTTC	CASAQALSYEQYF
TRBV4-3	.	TRBJ1-4	TRBD1	TGCGCCAGCAGCCAAGGGGCGGGACAGGGGGCTGAAAAACTGTTTTTT	CASSQGAGQGAEKLFF
TRBV5-1	.	TRBJ1-2	.	TGCGCCAGCAGCTTGGGGCGGCAGGGCCATGGCTACACCTTC	CASSLGRQGHGYTF
TRBV5-1	.	TRBJ2-1	.	TGCGCCAGCAGTACCGGCGGCCGGAATGAGCAGTTCTTC	CASSTGGRNEQFF
TRBV6-5	.	TRBJ1-2	TRBD1	TGTGCCAGCAGTCAGGACAGGGGGAACTATGGCTACACCTTC	CASSQDRGNYGYTF
TRBV27	once	TRBJ1-2	.	TGTGCCAGCTCCCCCCTCGCGGGGCGACCTAACTATGGCTACACCTTC	CASSPLAGRPNYGYTF
TRBV5-1	.	TRBJ1-4	.	TGCGCCAGCAGCTTGGTCACAGACGAAAAACTGTTTTTT	CASSLVTDEKLFF
TRBV5-1	.	TRBJ1-1	TRBD1	TGCGCCAGCAGCTTGGGACAGGGGAACATGAACACTGAAGCTTTCTTT	CASSLGQGNMNTEAFF
TRBV29-1	.	TRBJ2-7	.	TGCAGCGTTGTGGCGGCTACCTACGAGCAGTACTTC	CSVVAATYEQYF
TRBV2	.	TRBJ1-5	TRBD1	TGTGCCAGCACCGTAGACAGGGCGAATCAGCCCCAGCATTTT	CASTVDRANQPQHF
TRBV19	.	TRBJ1-5	.	TGTGCCACCGCTCCGCAGGTCAATCAGCCCCAGCATTTT	CATAPQVNQPQHF
TRBV4-1	.	TRBJ2-1	.	TGCGCCAGCAGCCTCCTAGGATACGAGCAGTTCTTC	CASSLLGYEQFF
TRBV25-1	once	TRBJ1-5	TRBD1	TGTGCCAGCAGTCGGGGCGACAGGGACAATCAGCCCCAGCATTTT	CASSRGDRDNQPQHF
TRBV4-3	.	TRBJ1-2	TRBD1	TGCGCCAGCAGCCCCACGGGACAGGGGCTTTATGGCTACACCTTC	CASSPTGQGLYGYTF
TRBV4-1	.	TRBJ1-3	.	TGCGCCAGCAGCCAAGGAGGGACTGGAAACACCATATATTTT	CASSQGGTGNTIYF
TRBV4-1	.	TRBJ2-2	.	TGCGCCAGCAGCCAAGTCGAGTTAAACACCGGGGAGCTGTTTTTT	CASSQVELNTGELFF
TRBV29-1	.	TRBJ1-2	.	TGCAGCGCCCCTTCGGCGGTTTCGGATGGCTACACCTTC	CSAPSAVSDGYTF
TRBV4-3	.	TRBJ1-6	.	TGCGCCAGCAGCCCAAAGTCGGGACACTCCTATAATTCACCCCTCCACTTT	CASSPKSGHSYNSPLHF
TRBV7-2	.	TRBJ2-1	.	TGTGCCAGCAGCTTCGATGGACGGGGCTCCTACAATGAGCAGTTCTTC	CASSFDGRGSYNEQFF
TRBV21-1	.	TRBJ1-2	.	TGTGCCAGCAGCAAGGTGGACAGGAGCGAGGGCTACACCTTC	CASSKVDRSEGYTF
TRBV30	.	TRBJ1-4	TRBD1	TGTGCCTGGAACGAGGGGGCAGCTAATGAAAAACTGTTTTTT	CAWNEGAANEKLFF
TRBV7-2	.	TRBJ2-5	.	TGTGCCAGCAGCCCGTACCAAGAGACCCAGTACTTC	CASSPYQETQYF
TRBV30	.	TRBJ1-1	.	TGTGCCTGGAGGGAGGAGGGGAATTGGGTCACTGAAGCTTTCTTT	CAWREEGNWVTEAFF
TRBV7-2	.	TRBJ1-4	TRBD1	TGTGCCAGCAGCACCAGACAGGGCTCAACTAATGAAAAACTGTTTTTT	CASSTRQGSTNEKLFF
TRBV30	.	TRBJ1-1	TRBD1	TGTGCCTGGAGTAACCTACGGGACAGGGGGCAGAGTGAAGCTTTCTTT	CAWSNLRDRGQSEAFF
TRBV28	.	TRBJ1-1	.	TGTGCCAGCAGCCCCCTTCGGCCGGGGGGCGACACTGAAGCTTTCTTT	CASSPLRPGGDTEAFF